This T cell receptor (beta chain) stems from a study of shared clonotypes between healthy human individuals. Study-level results: Naive subsets generally exceeded memory subsets in estimated richness.

The J segment lost 6 bases and the V segment lost 5 bases, leaving 5 bases of the junction unmatched. This CDR3 has 15 residues. Looked up from germline, CDR1 is SGHAT and CDR2 is FQNNGV. Repertoires were generated with immunoSEQ multiplex PCR, while TCRdb's copy carries only in-frame clones and drops some. The repertoire has fewer than 1.4 million clones, around three quarters of them found once; the top ten carry roughly 0.62%. This clone was counted only a few times. Its antigen is not identified. Healthy and HIV-negative, the adult donors had no recent acute infections or vaccinations. The clonotype comes from a man aged 18 to 35 in good health. Some clones in this sample may be carry-over from other donors' samples. The sequenced sample was memory CD4+ T cells from PBMCs. Subset of the sample: CD45RA-negative fraction. V is TRBV11-2 and J is TRBJ2-2, with 11 bases fitting TRBD2. The CDR3 DNA reads TGTGCCAGCAGCGAGACTAGCGGGATCCCCGGGGAGCTGTTTTTT. It codes for CASSETSGIPGELFF.